Listed below are T cell receptor beta chains from one sample, sequenced in a study of blood T cells in healthy people across ages. One entry per CDR3 protein results from TCRdb running MiXCR on the 5' RACE reads. Among around 780,000 distinct CDR3 sequences listed, just over 55% were seen once. Specimen: blood. All receptors come from a man in his forties in good health. The CDR3 runs from the conserved cysteine through the conserved F or W. The D gene is left open where the match is weak. The listing skips clone size in some rows; elsewhere it reads once, few, many or a size class.

clone size: few
CDR3 length: 11
J gene: TRBJ2-7
V gene: TRBV4-2
D gene: NA
CDR3 DNA: TGTGCCAGCAGCCAGTCCCACGAGCAGTACTTC
CDR3 protein: CASSQSHEQYF

clone size: many
CDR3 length: 16
J gene: TRBJ2-3
V gene: TRBV5-1
D gene: NA
CDR3 DNA: TGCGCCAGCAGCTTGGAAGGGATCTCCACCACAGATACGCAGTATTTT
CDR3 protein: CASSLEGISTTDTQYF

clone size: NA
CDR3 length: 16
J gene: TRBJ1-5
V gene: TRBV24-1
D gene: NA
CDR3 DNA: TGTGCCACCAGTGATACCCGACAGAGTAGCAATCAGCCCCAGCATTTT
CDR3 protein: CATSDTRQSSNQPQHF

clone size: once
CDR3 length: 16
J gene: TRBJ2-1
V gene: TRBV24-1
D gene: TRBD1
CDR3 DNA: TGTGCCACCAGTGATAACGACAGGGACGTCCACAATGAGCAGTTCTTC
CDR3 protein: CATSDNDRDVHNEQFF

clone size: NA
CDR3 length: 15
J gene: TRBJ2-7
V gene: TRBV7-9
D gene: NA
CDR3 DNA: TGTGCCAGCAGCCCGCTTTCCCACAGTTCCTACGAGCAGTACTTC
CDR3 protein: CASSPLSHSSYEQYF

clone size: NA
CDR3 length: 15
J gene: TRBJ1-5
V gene: TRBV28
D gene: TRBD1
CDR3 DNA: TGTGCCGTTAGGACGGGACAGGGAGGAAATCAGCCCCAGCATTTT
CDR3 protein: CAVRTGQGGNQPQHF

clone size: NA
CDR3 length: 13
J gene: TRBJ1-1
V gene: TRBV6-5
D gene: NA
CDR3 DNA: TGTGCCAGCAGCCGCCGACCCCTCCTTGAAGCTTTCTTT
CDR3 protein: CASSRRPLLEAFF

clone size: NA
CDR3 length: 12
J gene: TRBJ2-2
V gene: TRBV29-1
D gene: NA
CDR3 DNA: TGCAGCGTTGTACAGGGCACCGGGGAGCTGTTTTTT
CDR3 protein: CSVVQGTGELFF

clone size: NA
CDR3 length: 13
J gene: TRBJ2-1
V gene: TRBV29-1
D gene: NA
CDR3 DNA: TGCAGCGTTGAAGCCCTATCGATGAATGAGCAGTTCTTC
CDR3 protein: CSVEALSMNEQFF

clone size: NA
CDR3 length: 16
J gene: TRBJ2-5
V gene: TRBV14
D gene: NA
CDR3 DNA: TGTGCCAGCAGCCAGCTGGGGCGGGAAACGGGTGCGACCCAGTACTTC
CDR3 protein: CASSQLGRETGATQYF

clone size: NA
CDR3 length: 15
J gene: TRBJ2-6
V gene: TRBV3-1
D gene: NA
CDR3 DNA: TGTGCCAGCAGCCCCCTTCTTTCTGGGGCCAACGTCCTGACTTTC
CDR3 protein: CASSPLLSGANVLTF

clone size: NA
CDR3 length: 16
J gene: TRBJ2-2
V gene: TRBV29-1
D gene: NA
CDR3 DNA: TGCAGCGTTGAAGAAGTGGGACGGAAGAACACCGGGGAGCTGTTTTTT
CDR3 protein: CSVEEVGRKNTGELFF

clone size: NA
CDR3 length: 16
J gene: TRBJ2-3
V gene: TRBV11-2
D gene: TRBD2
CDR3 DNA: TGTGCCAGCAGTCCTGGGACTAGCGGGGCCACAGATACGCAGTATTTT
CDR3 protein: CASSPGTSGATDTQYF

clone size: many
CDR3 length: 14
J gene: TRBJ2-7
V gene: TRBV29-1
D gene: NA
CDR3 DNA: TGCAGCGTTCCAACGGCCCATACAGCATCCGAGCAGTACTTC
CDR3 protein: CSVPTAHTASEQYF

clone size: NA
CDR3 length: 13
J gene: TRBJ1-2
V gene: TRBV6-5
D gene: NA
CDR3 DNA: TGTGCCAGCAGTTACTCGAGGGCGGAAGGCTACACCTTC
CDR3 protein: CASSYSRAEGYTF

clone size: NA
CDR3 length: 15
J gene: TRBJ1-6
V gene: TRBV11-2
D gene: TRBD1
CDR3 DNA: TGTGCCAGCAGCTTCATCCGGGACAGCAATTCACCCCTCCACTTT
CDR3 protein: CASSFIRDSNSPLHF

clone size: few
CDR3 length: 11
J gene: TRBJ2-1
V gene: TRBV7-9
D gene: TRBD1
CDR3 DNA: TGTGCCAGCAGCAATTCCGGGACAGGGTTCTTC
CDR3 protein: CASSNSGTGFF

clone size: NA
CDR3 length: 16
J gene: TRBJ2-1
V gene: TRBV25-1
D gene: TRBD1
CDR3 DNA: TGTGCCAGCAGAACCGTCCCGGCGGACAGGGTGGATGAGCAGTTCTTC
CDR3 protein: CASRTVPADRVDEQFF

clone size: NA
CDR3 length: 13
J gene: TRBJ2-3
V gene: TRBV7-2
D gene: NA
CDR3 DNA: TGTGCCAGCAGACCATGGACCGAAGATACGCAGTATTTT
CDR3 protein: CASRPWTEDTQYF

clone size: NA
CDR3 length: 11
J gene: TRBJ1-1
V gene: TRBV27
D gene: NA
CDR3 DNA: TGTGCCAGCAGTAGGGGGAATGAAGCTTTCTTT
CDR3 protein: CASSRGNEAFF

clone size: NA
CDR3 length: 13
J gene: TRBJ2-7
V gene: TRBV9
D gene: NA
CDR3 DNA: TGTGCCAGCGGGGGAGAAGACTCCTACGAGCAGTACTTC
CDR3 protein: CASGGEDSYEQYF

clone size: NA
CDR3 length: 14
J gene: TRBJ1-4
V gene: TRBV27
D gene: TRBD1
CDR3 DNA: TGTGCCAGCAGTATGACAGGGTATAATGAAAAACTGTTTTTT
CDR3 protein: CASSMTGYNEKLFF

clone size: NA
CDR3 length: 13
J gene: TRBJ2-2
V gene: TRBV2
D gene: NA
CDR3 DNA: TGTGCCAGCAGACATTCGAACACCGGGGAGCTGTTTTTT
CDR3 protein: CASRHSNTGELFF

clone size: few
CDR3 length: 10
J gene: TRBJ2-4
V gene: TRBV29-1
D gene: NA
CDR3 DNA: TGCAGCGTTGTCGTGCAGACTCAGTACTTC
CDR3 protein: CSVVVQTQYF

clone size: few
CDR3 length: 18
J gene: TRBJ2-6
V gene: TRBV4-3
D gene: NA
CDR3 DNA: TGCGCCAGCAGCCAAGATGGGCGGGCCTCCTCTGGGGCCAACGTCCTGACTTTC
CDR3 protein: CASSQDGRASSGANVLTF

clone size: NA
CDR3 length: 14
J gene: TRBJ1-4
V gene: TRBV6-4
D gene: TRBD1
CDR3 DNA: TGTGCCAGCAGTGACCCGACAGGGAATGAAAAACTGTTTTTT
CDR3 protein: CASSDPTGNEKLFF

clone size: few
CDR3 length: 16
J gene: TRBJ1-1
V gene: TRBV7-3
D gene: NA
CDR3 DNA: TGTGCCAGCAGCAAAAATGATGGCAGCCCTGGCACTGAAGCTTTCTTT
CDR3 protein: CASSKNDGSPGTEAFF

clone size: NA
CDR3 length: 14
J gene: TRBJ2-1
V gene: TRBV20-1
D gene: NA
CDR3 DNA: TGCAGTGCTAGAAGCGCTAGTCGGTACAATGAGCAGTTCTTC
CDR3 protein: CSARSASRYNEQFF

clone size: NA
CDR3 length: 17
J gene: TRBJ2-5
V gene: TRBV5-6
D gene: TRBD2
CDR3 DNA: TGTGCCAGCAGCTTGGCCGATAGCGGGGTGTTCCAAGAGACCCAGTACTTC
CDR3 protein: CASSLADSGVFQETQYF

clone size: few
CDR3 length: 14
J gene: TRBJ2-7
V gene: TRBV4-2
D gene: NA
CDR3 DNA: TGTGCCAGCAGCCAAGATAAGGCCAGCTACGAGCAGTACTTC
CDR3 protein: CASSQDKASYEQYF

clone size: NA
CDR3 length: 15
J gene: TRBJ2-1
V gene: TRBV6-2/TRBV6-3
D gene: TRBD1
CDR3 DNA: TGTGCCAGCCTATCCACCGGGACAGGGCGCAATGAGCAGTTCTTC
CDR3 protein: CASLSTGTGRNEQFF

clone size: NA
CDR3 length: 18
J gene: TRBJ2-3
V gene: TRBV27
D gene: NA
CDR3 DNA: TGTCCCAGCAGTTTATGGGTCCCCGCGAGGACAGAAGCAGATACGCAGTATTTT
CDR3 protein: CPSSLWVPARTEADTQYF

clone size: NA
CDR3 length: 17
J gene: TRBJ2-6
V gene: TRBV7-8
D gene: NA
CDR3 DNA: TGTGCCAGCAGCTTCTCCCCTATGGGCACTGGGGCCAACGTCCTGACTTTC
CDR3 protein: CASSFSPMGTGANVLTF

clone size: NA
CDR3 length: 16
J gene: TRBJ2-5
V gene: TRBV24-1
D gene: TRBD2
CDR3 DNA: TGTGCCACCAGTCCGACTAGCGGGGGGGGGAGAGAGACCCAGTACTTC
CDR3 protein: CATSPTSGGGRETQYF

clone size: few
CDR3 length: 12
J gene: TRBJ2-7
V gene: TRBV29-1
D gene: TRBD2
CDR3 DNA: TGCAGCGTTGGGACTAGCCAGTACGAGCAGTACTTC
CDR3 protein: CSVGTSQYEQYF

clone size: NA
CDR3 length: 19
J gene: TRBJ2-7
V gene: TRBV4-1
D gene: TRBD2
CDR3 DNA: TGCGCCAGCAGCCAAGATACCCCGTCCGCAGCGGGAGTAACCTACGAGCAGTACTTC
CDR3 protein: CASSQDTPSAAGVTYEQYF

clone size: NA
CDR3 length: 16
J gene: TRBJ2-5
V gene: TRBV12-3/TRBV12-4
D gene: NA
CDR3 DNA: TGTGCCAGCAGTTTATGGCAGTTAGGGTCCCAAGAGACCCAGTACTTC
CDR3 protein: CASSLWQLGSQETQYF

clone size: NA
CDR3 length: 17
J gene: TRBJ2-5
V gene: TRBV25-1
D gene: TRBD2
CDR3 DNA: TGTGCCAGCAGTGAATATGGTGGCGGGGGGGCCCAAGAGACCCAGTACTTC
CDR3 protein: CASSEYGGGGAQETQYF

clone size: NA
CDR3 length: 12
J gene: TRBJ1-2
V gene: TRBV7-9
D gene: NA
CDR3 DNA: TGTGCCAGCACCGGTGGTGGGTATGGCTACACCTTC
CDR3 protein: CASTGGGYGYTF

clone size: once
CDR3 length: 17
J gene: TRBJ2-1
V gene: TRBV20-1
D gene: TRBD2
CDR3 DNA: TGCAGTGCTAGGCCCGGGACTAGCGGCAATACCTACAATGAGCAGTTCTTC
CDR3 protein: CSARPGTSGNTYNEQFF

clone size: NA
CDR3 length: 16
J gene: TRBJ2-3
V gene: TRBV24-1
D gene: NA
CDR3 DNA: TGTGCCACCAGTGATTTCGTGGGGGGGCGCATAGATACGCAGTATTTT
CDR3 protein: CATSDFVGGRIDTQYF

clone size: NA
CDR3 length: 18
J gene: TRBJ2-6
V gene: TRBV5-6
D gene: NA
CDR3 DNA: TGTGCCAGCAGCAAGGTCGGGGTGAGTCAATCTGGGGCCAACGTCCTGACTTTC
CDR3 protein: CASSKVGVSQSGANVLTF

clone size: NA
CDR3 length: 20
J gene: TRBJ2-6
V gene: TRBV28
D gene: TRBD1
CDR3 DNA: TGTGCCAGCAGTACCCATAGGGGGGACAGGGTCTGGTCTGGGGCCAACGTCCTGACTTTC
CDR3 protein: CASSTHRGDRVWSGANVLTF

clone size: NA
CDR3 length: 11
J gene: TRBJ2-7
V gene: TRBV19
D gene: NA
CDR3 DNA: TGTGCCAGTAAGAGGGACAACGAGCAGTACTTC
CDR3 protein: CASKRDNEQYF

clone size: NA
CDR3 length: 14
J gene: TRBJ2-4
V gene: TRBV11-3
D gene: NA
CDR3 DNA: TGTGCCAGCAGCTTAGAGGCAGTTCGAAACATTCAGTACTTC
CDR3 protein: CASSLEAVRNIQYF

clone size: NA
CDR3 length: 19
J gene: TRBJ1-5
V gene: TRBV6-2/TRBV6-3
D gene: TRBD1
CDR3 DNA: TGTGCCAGCAGTTACCACATCGGGACAGGGGTCCCGACAGGTCAGCCCCAGCATTTT
CDR3 protein: CASSYHIGTGVPTGQPQHF

clone size: NA
CDR3 length: 17
J gene: TRBJ2-7
V gene: TRBV5-5
D gene: TRBD1
CDR3 DNA: TGTGCCAGCAGCTTACACGGGAAGGGGGCAGGGGTAGGCGAGCAGTACTTC
CDR3 protein: CASSLHGKGAGVGEQYF

clone size: NA
CDR3 length: 14
J gene: TRBJ1-5
V gene: TRBV6-6
D gene: NA
CDR3 DNA: TGTGCCAGCAGTTACGAATGGGGGGACCAGCCCCAGCATTTT
CDR3 protein: CASSYEWGDQPQHF

clone size: NA
CDR3 length: 12
J gene: TRBJ2-7
V gene: TRBV7-2
D gene: TRBD2
CDR3 DNA: TGTGCCAGCAGCTGGACTAGCTACGAGCAGTACTTC
CDR3 protein: CASSWTSYEQYF

clone size: once
CDR3 length: 14
J gene: TRBJ2-3
V gene: TRBV12-3/TRBV12-4
D gene: TRBD2
CDR3 DNA: TGTGCCAGCAGTTTACGACTAGCCACAGATACGCAGTATTTT
CDR3 protein: CASSLRLATDTQYF

clone size: NA
CDR3 length: 18
J gene: TRBJ2-4
V gene: TRBV14
D gene: NA
CDR3 DNA: TGTGCCAGCAGTCCAGGCCCTGCAAGGTCCTTAGCCAAAAACATTCAGTACTTC
CDR3 protein: CASSPGPARSLAKNIQYF

clone size: NA
CDR3 length: 13
J gene: TRBJ1-5
V gene: TRBV15
D gene: NA
CDR3 DNA: TGTGCCACCAGCACCTTGGGGGGACAGCCCCAGCATTTT
CDR3 protein: CATSTLGGQPQHF

clone size: NA
CDR3 length: 16
J gene: TRBJ1-2
V gene: TRBV12-3/TRBV12-4
D gene: TRBD1
CDR3 DNA: TGTGCCAGCAGCTCACACCGGGACCAGGGGGTCTATGGCTACACCTTC
CDR3 protein: CASSSHRDQGVYGYTF

clone size: NA
CDR3 length: 15
J gene: TRBJ2-3
V gene: TRBV27
D gene: NA
CDR3 DNA: TGTGCCAGCAGTTTTTGGGGGGGCGACACAGATACGCAGTATTTT
CDR3 protein: CASSFWGGDTDTQYF

clone size: NA
CDR3 length: 12
J gene: TRBJ2-3
V gene: TRBV20-1
D gene: NA
CDR3 DNA: TGCAGTGCTGGAGGCCTAACTGGCACGCAGTATTTT
CDR3 protein: CSAGGLTGTQYF

clone size: NA
CDR3 length: 17
J gene: TRBJ2-6
V gene: TRBV5-1
D gene: NA
CDR3 DNA: TGCGCCAGCAGCTTGGAACAGACAGGCTCTGGGGCCAACGTCCTGACTTTC
CDR3 protein: CASSLEQTGSGANVLTF

clone size: NA
CDR3 length: 13
J gene: TRBJ2-3
V gene: TRBV6-5
D gene: NA
CDR3 DNA: TGTGCCAGCAGCTCAAGGACCACAGATACGCAGTATTTT
CDR3 protein: CASSSRTTDTQYF